This T cell receptor (beta chain) originates from a study of naive and memory T cell subsets. This CDR3 has 11 residues. Germline loops: CDR1 SEHNR, CDR2 FQNEAQ (reference sequence). Trimming removed 7 bases at V and 4 bases at J, with 7 bases between. This clonotype was counted ten times or more. The library had UMIs added by 3' ligation of an oligonucleotide to TCR cDNA. Four PCR rounds used nested alpha and beta constant region primers plus the SP2 primer. TCRdb fed the 5' RACE reads into MiXCR, producing one record per CDR3 protein. The table lists 55,000 to 70,000 distinct CDR3 sequences, about 7% of them singletons.

This TCR was recovered from a male donor in good health. The chain links TRBV7-9 to TRBJ1-2; no clear D gene. The CDR3 DNA is TGTGCCAGCACCCATCCCTATGGCTACACCTTC. Translated, it gives CASTHPYGYTF. Complete variable domain (other parts from reference TRBV7-9 and TRBJ1-2): DTGVSQNPRHKITKRGQNVTFRCDPISEHNRLYWYRQTLGQGPEFLTYFQNEAQLEKSRLLSDRFSAERPKGSFSTLEIQRTEQGDSAMYLCASTHPYGYTFGSGTRLTVV.